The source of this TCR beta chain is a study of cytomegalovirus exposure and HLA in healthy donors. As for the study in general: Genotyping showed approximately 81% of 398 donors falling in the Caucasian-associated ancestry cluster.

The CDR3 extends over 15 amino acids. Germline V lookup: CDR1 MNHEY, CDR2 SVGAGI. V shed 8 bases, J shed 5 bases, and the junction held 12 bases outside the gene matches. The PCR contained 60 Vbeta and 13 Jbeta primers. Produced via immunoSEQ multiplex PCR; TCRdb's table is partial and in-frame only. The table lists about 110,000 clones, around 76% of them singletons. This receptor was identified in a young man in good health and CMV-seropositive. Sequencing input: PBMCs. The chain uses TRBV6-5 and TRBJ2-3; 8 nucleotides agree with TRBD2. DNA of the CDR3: TGTGCCAGCGCTGACGGGGGGGCTGGGAGAGATACGCAGTATTTT. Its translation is CASADGGAGRDTQYF.